This entry describes one T cell receptor beta chain. The antigen remains undetermined. The junction departs from the called germline gene at one end, perhaps through a read error. A modified ARM-PCR protocol with three rounds of nested PCR amplified TCRbeta. TCRdb reprocessed the multiplex PCR reads via MiXCR and lists one record per CDR3 protein. The sample lists 220,000 or so distinct CDR3 sequences; over 55% were seen once. The data derive from a study of tumor and adjacent non-tumor tissue in lung cancer. Findings and limits, study-wide: Normal lung showed higher cumulative top 100 clone frequency than tumor.

No cell sorting was done before RNA was extracted from the tissue. Looked up from germline, CDR1 is MNHEY and CDR2 is SVGEGT. The CDR3 contains 14 residues. The origin of this receptor is a man in his 60s with non-small cell lung cancer. Material: lung tumor tissue. The rearrangement uses TRBV6-2 or TRBV6-3 and TRBJ2-7; D may correspond to TRBD1 or TRBD2 (5 bases each). CDR3 DNA sequence: TGTGCCAGCAGAAAGGGACGAAAGTCCTACGAGCACTACTTC. It codes for CASRKGRKSYEHYF.